This T cell receptor (beta chain) is from a study of CD8 T cells in ankylosing spondylitis. Findings of the study overall: Clones linked to disease were reported to show significant enrichment in matched ankylosing spondylitis synovial fluid. Those disease-linked clones were CD8+; they were also relatively rare in peripheral blood. Existing reports had already noted some motif variants in reactive arthritis synovial fluid and blood.

Molecular-barcoded quantitative 5'-RACE produced these TCR beta libraries. One entry per CDR3 protein results from TCRdb running MiXCR on the 5' RACE reads. The sample records under 300,000 distinct CDR3 sequences, approximately 12% being singletons. This clonotype was recorded many times. Its antigen is still unknown. This CDR3 comprises 16 residues. Sequencing was carried out using blood, either unsorted or a sorted T cell fraction (not recorded which). The TCR originated in a male donor with ankylosing spondylitis or in good health (not recorded which). The rearrangement uses TRBV21-1 and TRBJ1-1; TRBD1 was called by the table and not checked on the DNA. TRBV21-1 is deemed a pseudogene. Here the CDR3 reads CATHPLNRDRGTEAFF. In nucleotides, the CDR3 is TGTGCCACCCATCCGTTAAACCGGGACAGAGGGACTGAAGCTTTCTTT.